This TCR beta chain was documented in a study of shared T cell receptors in the human thymus (dated by TCRdb to the early 2020s). Turning to the overall study: The study examined how self-reactive, shared T-cell receptor alpha chains are generated in the human thymus.

Reading from cysteine to phenylalanine, the CDR3 counts 14 amino acids. Just the 42-base CDR3 DNA is kept, in frame starting at base 1. At the junction V is shortened by 6 bases and J by 2 bases; bases outside the gene matches: 3. Via the germline V gene (reference sequence), CDR1 is LNHDA and CDR2 SQIVND. To prepare the library, the immunoSEQ multiplex PCR assay was applied. Held by TCRdb, this immuneACCESS table contains in-frame sequences only and omits some clones. Under half of the omission traces to an unresolved V gene where checked; the cause of the rest is unknown. Present in this sample are 630,000 or so clones, approximately 89% of which were seen just once. The ten biggest clones cover roughly 0.0086% of the sample. Only a few counts were recorded for this clone. There is no known antigen for this receptor. Within one base of it there is no much larger clone, and no base qualities were kept.

These records were also assigned to another study, of human thymus T cells. As that second study puts it: The donors were immunologically healthy infants in Finland who had open corrective cardiac surgery for congenital heart defects. Thymus tissue was collected as surgical resects that were removed during corrective cardiac surgery. Biased V and J gene segment usage appeared to be present in both thymic and peripheral blood repertoires. Highly overlapping thymic TCR repertoires among unrelated individuals were reported in the related research. The study used fewer than ten infant thymus samples plus four related peripheral blood samples to characterize TCR alpha and beta repertoires. The cohort included over five male and a couple of female infants, with donor ages spanning 7 to 244 days. After being mechanically released from the tissue, thymocytes were kept at -70 degrees C in pellets of roughly 9.5-31 million cells. A QIAsymphony instrument was used to extract genomic DNA from frozen cell pellets. The immunoSEQ multiplex PCR assay was used to amplify the TCRB and TCRAD loci from a standardized amount of quality-controlled genomic DNA. The V(D)J region was spanned by amplicons of a length sufficient to cover the CDR3 and to identify V and J genes. Amplicon sequencing was performed on an Illumina platform through the commercial immunoSEQ service. Corrections for primer bias and sequencing errors followed previously described methods, while TCRAD and TCRB definitions were based on the IMGT database. Analysis of the repertoires was done with immunoSEQ Analyzer 3.0 and VDJTools and included basic statistics, V/J segment usage, diversity estimates, rarefaction and pairwise overlap. Chao1, ChaoE, Efron-Thisted, Shannon and inverse Simpson indices were used to estimate diversity, which was also estimated on datasets down-sampled to the smallest sample. Repertoire overlap was assessed by strict matching of CDR3 nucleotide sequence, V gene and J gene, and clustering was done by Jaccard-based multidimensional scaling. On average, roughly 800,000 unique TCRB clonotypes were obtained from thymus samples, compared with 80,000 to 85,000 from blood samples.

This TCR came from a boy under two years old with a congenital heart defect. Donor details come from another sample of the same person, matched by shared clones. The specimen sequenced was thymocytes. Recombination joined TRBV19 with TRBJ1-3, with TRBD1 identical over 8 junction bases. The nucleotide sequence is TGTGCCAGTAGAACAGGGGGTACTGGAAACACCATATATTTT. The encoded protein is CASRTGGTGNTIYF.